The 26 T cell receptor beta chains below come from one sample, sequenced in a study of T cell clonality in common variable immunodeficiency. The method was immunoSEQ multiplex PCR; TCRdb's version includes in-frame clones alone and lacks a portion of them. Found here are 35,000 to 45,000 clones, no singletons; the ten largest cover 2.5% to 3%. The sequenced material came from peripheral blood mononuclear cells. The receptors here all came from a person aged 18-70 years in good health.

At least ten counts were recorded for this clone. The CDR3 end falls 3 residues outside the read, so it is completed with the germline J gene. The genes are TRBV5-1 and TRBJ2-7; 9 bases fit TRBD1. The CDR3 extends over 21 amino acids. With 4 bases clipped from V and 1 base from J, the junction kept 24 bases outside the gene matches. The V gene's germline CDR1 is SGHRS and CDR2 YFSETQ. The sequenced CDR3 bases are TGCGCCAGCAGCGGGGGACAGGGTAAAAACCTTGGGTCTACGGCATCCTACGAG. Amino acids: CASSGGQGKNLGSTASYE. The entire CDR3 protein is CASSGGQGKNLGSTASYEQYF.

This clone was detected many times. Germline is not matched at one junction end, which may reflect a read error. The read is 3 residues too short to cover the CDR3 end, so that end is filled in from the germline J gene. The J gene is TRBJ2-7, the V gene TRBV7-7; 7 bases agree with TRBD1. The CDR3 contains 13 residues. CDR1 SSHAT and CDR2 FNYEAQ come from the germline V gene (reference sequence). The sequenced part of the CDR3 DNA is TGTGCTAGCAGCTTATCAGGGGGTAACGAG. The encoded protein is CASSLSGGNE. The CDR3 in full is CASSLSGGNEQYF.

This clone has a count of ten or more. The read ends 3 residues shy of where the CDR3 ends; the end is completed using the germline J gene. This chain joins TRBV20-1 and TRBJ2-1; 8 positions agree with TRBD2. V gave up 3 bases and J gave up 4 bases; unmatched junction bases: 11. The CDR3 is 16 residues long. The germline CDR1 and CDR2 sequences are DFQATT and SNEGSKA (reference sequence). CDR3 region: CSASDRRGVRYNEQFF. The covered CDR3 bases are TGCAGTGCTAGTGATAGGCGGGGGGTACGGTACAATGAG.

This clone was found a few times. The CDR3 end falls 3 residues outside the read, so it is completed with the germline J gene. The chain links TRBV19 to TRBJ1-6; D uncertain. With 2 bases removed from V and 9 bases from J, the gap between germline ends came to 11 bases. The germline CDR1 and CDR2 sequences are LNHDA and SQIVND (reference sequence). The CDR3 sequence is 14 residues long. Partial CDR3 DNA: TGTGCCAGTAGTATAAGCGGGTCCACTTCACCC. This sequence encodes CASSISGSTSP. The complete CDR3 reads CASSISGSTSPLHF.

This clone occurred many times. Sequencing ends 3 residues short of the CDR3 end; the germline J gene provides the rest. This chain joins TRBV5-4 and TRBJ2-3; D call uncertain. V lost 7 bases and J lost 2, with 8 bases in between. This CDR3 comprises 12 residues. CDR1 and CDR2 from the germline V gene are SGHNT and YYREEE (reference sequence). Partial CDR3 DNA: TGTGCCAGCGGCGGAGCCACAGATACG. Protein sequence: CASGGATDT. The entire CDR3 sequence reads CASGGATDTQYF. The variable domain in full, completed from reference TRBV5-4 and TRBJ2-3, reads ETGVTQSPTHLIKTRGQQVTLRCSSQSGHNTVSWYQQALGQGPQFIFQYYREEENGRGNFPPRFSGLQFPNYSSELNVNALELDDSALYLCASGGATDTQYFGPGTRLTVL.

This clone has a count of ten or more. The read ends 3 residues shy of where the CDR3 ends; the end is completed using the germline J gene. V gene TRBV6-1 combines with J gene TRBJ2-1; 10 positions agree with TRBD2. CDR1 and CDR2 (germline): MNHNS, SASEGT. The CDR3 totals 15 residues. Germline trimming cut 4 bases from V and 6 bases from J; bases unmatched to any gene: 6. CDR3 protein: CASSALAGEVNEQFF. Partial CDR3 DNA: TGTGCCAGCAGTGCCCTAGCGGGAGAGGTCAATGAG.

With respect to this clone: The read falls 3 residues short of the CDR3 end, and the missing part is taken from the germline J gene. The V gene is TRBV19, the J gene TRBJ2-2; 9 bases align to TRBD1. The length of the CDR3 is 17 residues. Germline CDR1 is LNHDA and CDR2 is SQIVND (reference sequence). CDR3 DNA (partial): TGTGCCAGTAGTATCCAGGACAGGGGACATCTTAATGAAAAG. Translated, it gives CASSIQDRGHLNEK. The entire CDR3 protein reads CASSIQDRGHLNEKLFF.

This clone was seen at least ten times. The read stops 3 residues short of the end of the CDR3; the missing end is completed from the germline J gene. The V call is TRBV6-4, the J call TRBJ2-3; 8 bases map to TRBD1. V was pared by 6 bases and J by 3 bases, with 5 bases of the junction left unmatched. This CDR3 region has 14 residues. Germline V gives CDR1 MRHNA, CDR2 SNTAGT. The DNA read from the CDR3 is TGTGCCAGCAGAAGAGACAGGGGAACAGATACG. Amino acid sequence: CASRRDRGTDT. The entire CDR3 sequence reads CASRRDRGTDTQYF.

In its sample, this clone was seen many times. The covered CDR3 bases are TGTGCCAGCAGTGGTCGGTTTATGAACACTGAA. This gives the protein CASSGRFMNTE. The whole CDR3 region reads CASSGRFMNTEAFF. The V call is TRBV2, the J call TRBJ1-1; no clear D gene. Read data end 3 residues before the CDR3 end; the end is taken from the germline J gene. The germline V and J ends were trimmed by 4 bases and 0 bases, with 9 bases remaining between them. CDR1 and CDR2 (germline): SNHLY, FYNNEI. The CDR3 has 14 amino acids.

This clone was observed at least ten times. From the germline J gene comes the end of the CDR3, since the read stops 3 residues before it. This rearrangement joins TRBV28 to TRBJ1-1; D possibly corresponds to TRBD1 (6 bases). There are 13 residues in the CDR3. Looked up from germline, CDR1 is MDHEN and CDR2 is SYDVKM. V gave up 5 bases and J gave up 0 bases, with 7 bases separating them. CDR3 DNA (partial): TGTGCCAGCAGTCGGACAGTGAACACTGAA. Translating gives CASSRTVNTE. The whole CDR3 region reads CASSRTVNTEAFF.

This clone came up many times. With the read ending 3 residues before the CDR3 end, the germline J gene is used to fill in that end. The rearrangement links TRBV5-1 to TRBJ2-6; D gene unclear. The germline V gene encodes CDR1 SGHRS and CDR2 YFSETQ. The CDR3 spans 15 residues. V was pared by 3 bases and J by 0 bases, with 7 bases between. The sequenced part of the CDR3 DNA is TGCGCCAGCAGCTCCAGGAGCTCTGGGGCCAACGTC. It specifies CASSSRSSGANV. In full, the CDR3 is CASSSRSSGANVLTF. Full variable domain (outside the CDR3, taken from reference TRBV5-1 and TRBJ2-6): KAGVTQTPRYLIKTRGQQVTLSCSPISGHRSVSWYQQTPGQGLQFLFEYFSETQRNKGNFPGRFSGRQFSNSRSEMNVSTLELGDSALYLCASSSRSSGANVLTFGAGSRLTVL.

This clone was seen only a few times. The read finishes 3 residues shy of the CDR3 end, and the germline J gene is used to complete it. The V call is TRBV6-2 or TRBV6-3, the J call TRBJ1-1; the D gene is possibly TRBD1 (5 bases). The ends were cut back, 6 bases at V and 1 base at J, with 6 bases in the middle. CDR1 is MNHEY and CDR2 is SVGEGT in the germline V gene. The CDR3 covers 12 residues. CDR3 DNA (partial): TGTGCCAGCAGGACAGCGAACACTGAA. It is translated as CASRTANTE. From start to end, the CDR3 is CASRTANTEAFF.

This clone was counted many times. With the read ending 3 residues before the CDR3 end, the germline J gene is used to fill in that end. This chain connects TRBV5-1 to TRBJ1-1; TRBD1 aligns across 11 bases. Looked up from germline, CDR1 is SGHRS and CDR2 is YFSETQ. The V gene end was trimmed by 2 bases and the J gene end by 0 bases; junction bases not matched to a gene: 6. This CDR3 is 17 amino acids long. Incomplete CDR3 DNA: TGCGCCAGCAGCTTAGAGGGACAGGGGGGCATGAACACTGAA. Translated: CASSLEGQGGMNTE. The full CDR3 sequence reads CASSLEGQGGMNTEAFF.

This clone was observed at least ten times. The CDR3 extends 3 residues past the end of the read, so its final part is completed from the germline J gene. The V call is TRBV30, the J call TRBJ1-1; D gene ambiguous. V was shortened by 2 bases and J by 6 bases, with 13 bases between the two germline ends. The germline CDR1 and CDR2 sequences are GTSNPN and SVGIG (reference sequence). The CDR3 runs 13 residues. The CDR3 DNA, read in part, is TGTGCCTGGAGTCCATCGAAAGGCCCTGAA. It encodes CAWSPSKGPE. The full CDR3 sequence reads CAWSPSKGPEAFF.

This clone was seen only a few times. The sequenced fragment ends 3 residues before the CDR3 boundary, so the rest is inferred from the germline J gene. The sample contains more than one DNA sequence encoding this CDR3. This sequence joins TRBV18 and TRBJ1-1; a possible D gene is TRBD1 (6 bases). The CDR3 covers 17 residues. V was trimmed by 5 bases and J by 3 bases, leaving 22 bases between them. Germline lookup yields CDR1 KGHSH and CDR2 LQKENI. The CDR3 DNA, read in part, is TGTGCCAGCTCAACTCTGGGGGGGGCGCTTGCGTACACTGAA. It is translated as CASSTLGGALAYTE. From start to end, the CDR3 is CASSTLGGALAYTEAFF.

This clone was observed at least ten times. The read finishes 3 residues shy of the CDR3 end, and the germline J gene is used to complete it. This chain uses TRBV5-1 with TRBJ2-2, with TRBD2 matching 11 bases. This CDR3 is built from 16 residues. V was pared by 4 bases and J by 0 bases, with 2 bases of the junction left unmatched. Germline V gene sequence: CDR1 SGHRS, CDR2 YFSETQ. CDR3 DNA, as far as it was read: TGCGCCAGCAGCCAGGGACTAGCGGCGAACACCGGGGAG. It specifies CASSQGLAANTGE. The full CDR3 protein is CASSQGLAANTGELFF.

This clone came up many times. The read comes to an end 3 residues before the CDR3 does, leaving the germline J gene to fill in the end. The V and J genes are TRBV19 and TRBJ2-5, with D possibly being TRBD2 (6 bases). From germline, CDR1 is LNHDA and CDR2 SQIVND (reference sequence). CDR3 length equals 11 residues. V was pared by 3 bases and J by 7 bases, with 6 bases between. The DNA read from the CDR3 is TGTGCCAGTAGTATGGGGGGGACC. It specifies CASSMGGT. The entire CDR3 reads CASSMGGTQYF.

This clone occurred many times. The sequenced CDR3 bases are TGCGCCAGCAGCCTCGAGGGCTCCCTCTCCTACAATGAG. The encoded protein is CASSLEGSLSYNE. The full CDR3 is CASSLEGSLSYNEQFF. V is TRBV5-1 and J is TRBJ2-1, with a possible D match to TRBD2 (5 bases). The read stops 3 residues short of the end of the CDR3; the missing end is completed from the germline J gene. CDR3 length: 16 residues. The germline V gene encodes CDR1 SGHRS and CDR2 YFSETQ. Trimming removed 4 bases from V and 0 bases from J, with 14 bases in between.

This clone showed up many times. The read ends 3 residues shy of where the CDR3 ends; the end is completed using the germline J gene. This chain links TRBV14 with TRBJ1-1; D remains ambiguous. The CDR3 spans 13 residues. Trimming stripped 5 bases from V and 4 bases from J, with 11 bases between. Looked up from germline, CDR1 is SGHDN and CDR2 is FVKESK. CDR3 sequence reads: CASSNSPVTEAFF. The sequenced part of the CDR3 DNA is TGTGCCAGCAGCAACAGTCCGGTCACTGAA.

This clone was seen at least ten times. Coverage ceases 3 residues before the CDR3 finishes, and the germline J gene fills in the end. The J gene is TRBJ2-3, the V gene TRBV30; 10 bases line up with TRBD2. V was pared by 5 bases and J by 2 bases, with 16 bases of the junction left unmatched. Germline V gene data show CDR1 as GTSNPN and CDR2 as SVGIG (reference sequence). This CDR3 comprises 18 residues. The CDR3 is CAWYVLAGTTGATDTQYF. The covered CDR3 bases are TGTGCCTGGTACGTACTAGCGGGGACGACCGGTGCCACAGATACG.

This clone has ten or more counts. The CDR3 reads CASSFPTGASYNEQFF. CDR3 DNA (partial): TGTGCCAGCAGCTTTCCCACAGGGGCCAGTTACAATGAG. The chain links TRBV5-4 to TRBJ2-1; 7 positions agree with TRBD1. The DNA ends 3 residues before the CDR3 does, and the rest of the CDR3 is filled in from the germline J gene. This CDR3 comprises 16 residues. With V trimmed by 2 bases and J by 4 bases, 9 bases remained unmatched. Germline CDR1 reads SGHNT; CDR2 reads YYREEE (reference sequence). The full variable domain, rest sourced from reference TRBV5-4 and TRBJ2-1, is ETGVTQSPTHLIKTRGQQVTLRCSSQSGHNTVSWYQQALGQGPQFIFQYYREEENGRGNFPPRFSGLQFPNYSSELNVNALELDDSALYLCASSFPTGASYNEQFFGPGTRLTVL.

This clone has only a few counts. The read ends 3 residues early relative to the CDR3; the germline J gene fills the gap. The chain uses TRBV18 and TRBJ1-2, with 10 bases identical to TRBD1. The CDR3 is 14 amino acids. CDR1 is KGHSH and CDR2 is LQKENI in the germline V gene. The CDR3 bases that were read are TGTGCCAGCTCATCGGGACAGGGGACTTCCGAC. It specifies CASSSGQGTSD. The full CDR3 is CASSSGQGTSDYTF.

In its sample, this clone was seen many times. Sequencing ends 3 residues short of the CDR3 end; the germline J gene provides the rest. V is TRBV29-1 and J is TRBJ1-2; tentative D call: TRBD1 (5 bases). Germline CDR1 reads SQVTM; CDR2 reads ANQGSEA. V lost 7 bases, J lost 3 bases, and 9 bases lay in between. This CDR3 region has 11 residues. The CDR3 spells CSAPGDYGYTF. CDR3 bases read: TGCAGCGCTCCGGGGGACTATGGC.

This clone was seen many times. The read is 3 residues too short to cover the CDR3 end, so that end is filled in from the germline J gene. The J gene is TRBJ2-3, the V gene TRBV6-4; the match to TRBD2 covers 10 bases. The CDR3 sequence is 15 residues long. Germline V gene lookup returns CDR1 MRHNA and CDR2 SNTAGT. The J segment lost 2 bases and the V segment lost 5 bases, leaving 4 bases of the junction unmatched. The sequenced CDR3 bases are TGTGCCAGCAGTCTCCTAGCGGGGGACACAGATACG. Translated, it gives CASSLLAGDTDT. The CDR3 as a whole reads CASSLLAGDTDTQYF.

This clone showed up many times. The read is 3 residues too short to cover the CDR3 end, so that end is filled in from the germline J gene. This chain connects TRBV2 to TRBJ2-1; D unclear. The germline gives CDR1 SNHLY, CDR2 FYNNEI. The CDR3 is 15 residues long. V was clipped by 4 bases and J by 1 base, with 11 bases between them. The CDR3 spells CASSARSQSYNEQFF. The DNA read from the CDR3 is TGTGCCAGCAGTGCAAGGTCTCAATCCTACAATGAG.

This clone was detected many times. CDR3 DNA, as far as it was read: TGCAGTGGATCCGGGGTAGCGAGCAATCAGCCC. This sequence encodes CSGSGVASNQP. The whole CDR3 is CSGSGVASNQPYTF. V is TRBV20-1 and J is TRBJ1-2; the D is unclear. The CDR3 end is not reached by the read, which stops 3 residues before it; the germline J gene fills it in. From germline, CDR1 is DFQATT and CDR2 SNEGSKA (reference sequence). The CDR3 consists of 14 residues.